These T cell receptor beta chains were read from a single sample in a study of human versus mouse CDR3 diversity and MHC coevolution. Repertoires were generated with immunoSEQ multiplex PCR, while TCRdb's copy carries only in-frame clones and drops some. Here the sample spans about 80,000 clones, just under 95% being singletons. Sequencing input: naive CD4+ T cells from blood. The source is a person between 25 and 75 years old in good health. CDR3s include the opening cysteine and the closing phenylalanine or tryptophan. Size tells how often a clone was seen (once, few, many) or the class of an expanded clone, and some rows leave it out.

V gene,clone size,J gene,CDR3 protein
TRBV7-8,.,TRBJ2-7,CASSFGTASYEQYF
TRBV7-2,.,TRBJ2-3,CASSPSLDTQYF
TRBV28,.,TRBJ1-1,CASSLRQGDISEAFF
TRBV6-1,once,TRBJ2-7,CASSWWGSEQYF
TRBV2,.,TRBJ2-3,CASTYTDTQYF
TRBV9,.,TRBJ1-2,CASSAYTGYGYTF
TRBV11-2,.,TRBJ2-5,CASSFGVSETQYF
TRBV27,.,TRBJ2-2,CASSSYWDTTNTGELFF
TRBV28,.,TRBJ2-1,CASIPSSGDEGNEQFF
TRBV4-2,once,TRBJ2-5,CASSQLGGGALETQYF
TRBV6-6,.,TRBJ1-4,CASTQGQGGEKLFF
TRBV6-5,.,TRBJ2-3,CASSYRLAGGPDTQYF
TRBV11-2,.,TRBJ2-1,CASSLRRTSGNEQFF